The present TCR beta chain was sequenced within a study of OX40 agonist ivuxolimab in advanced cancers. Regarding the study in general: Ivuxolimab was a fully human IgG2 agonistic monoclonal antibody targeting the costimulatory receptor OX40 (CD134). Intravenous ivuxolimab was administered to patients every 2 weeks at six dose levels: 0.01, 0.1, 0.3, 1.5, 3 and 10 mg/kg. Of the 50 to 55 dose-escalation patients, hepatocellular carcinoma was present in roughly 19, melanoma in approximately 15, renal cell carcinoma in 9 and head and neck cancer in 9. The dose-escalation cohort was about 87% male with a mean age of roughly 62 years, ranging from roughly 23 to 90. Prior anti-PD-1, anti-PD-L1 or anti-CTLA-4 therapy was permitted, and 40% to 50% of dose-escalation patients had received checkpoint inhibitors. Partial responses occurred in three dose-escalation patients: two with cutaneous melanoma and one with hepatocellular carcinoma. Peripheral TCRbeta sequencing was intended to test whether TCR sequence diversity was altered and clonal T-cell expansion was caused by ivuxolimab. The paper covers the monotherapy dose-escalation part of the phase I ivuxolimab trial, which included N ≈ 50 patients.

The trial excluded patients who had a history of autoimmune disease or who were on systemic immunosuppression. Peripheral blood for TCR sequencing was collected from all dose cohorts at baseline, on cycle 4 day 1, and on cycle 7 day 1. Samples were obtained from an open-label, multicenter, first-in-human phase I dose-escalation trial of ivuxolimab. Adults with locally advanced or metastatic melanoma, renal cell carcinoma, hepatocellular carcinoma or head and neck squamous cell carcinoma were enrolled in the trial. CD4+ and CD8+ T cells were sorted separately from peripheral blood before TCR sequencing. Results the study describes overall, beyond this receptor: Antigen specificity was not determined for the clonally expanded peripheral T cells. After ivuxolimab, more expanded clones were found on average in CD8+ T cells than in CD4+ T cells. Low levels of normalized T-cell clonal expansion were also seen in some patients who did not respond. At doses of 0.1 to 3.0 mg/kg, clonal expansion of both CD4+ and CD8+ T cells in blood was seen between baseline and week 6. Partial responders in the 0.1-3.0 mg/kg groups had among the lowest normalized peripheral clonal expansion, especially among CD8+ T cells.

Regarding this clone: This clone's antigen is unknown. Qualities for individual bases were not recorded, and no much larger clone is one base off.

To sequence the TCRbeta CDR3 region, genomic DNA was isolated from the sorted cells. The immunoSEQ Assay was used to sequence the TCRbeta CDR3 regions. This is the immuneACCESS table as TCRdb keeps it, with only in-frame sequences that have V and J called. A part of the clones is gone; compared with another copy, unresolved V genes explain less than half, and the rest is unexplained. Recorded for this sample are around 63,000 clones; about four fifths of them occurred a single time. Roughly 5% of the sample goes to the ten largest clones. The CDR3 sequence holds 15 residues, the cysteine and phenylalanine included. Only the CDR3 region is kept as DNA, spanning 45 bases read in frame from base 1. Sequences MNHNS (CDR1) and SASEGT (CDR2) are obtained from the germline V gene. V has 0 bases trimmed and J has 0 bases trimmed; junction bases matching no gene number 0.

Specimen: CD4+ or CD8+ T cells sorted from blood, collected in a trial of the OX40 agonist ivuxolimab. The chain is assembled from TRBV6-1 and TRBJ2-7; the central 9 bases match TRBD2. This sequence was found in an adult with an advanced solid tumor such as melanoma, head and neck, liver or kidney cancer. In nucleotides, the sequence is TGTGCCAGCAGTGAAGCTAGCGGGAGCTCCTACGAGCAGTACTTC. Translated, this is CASSEASGSSYEQYF.